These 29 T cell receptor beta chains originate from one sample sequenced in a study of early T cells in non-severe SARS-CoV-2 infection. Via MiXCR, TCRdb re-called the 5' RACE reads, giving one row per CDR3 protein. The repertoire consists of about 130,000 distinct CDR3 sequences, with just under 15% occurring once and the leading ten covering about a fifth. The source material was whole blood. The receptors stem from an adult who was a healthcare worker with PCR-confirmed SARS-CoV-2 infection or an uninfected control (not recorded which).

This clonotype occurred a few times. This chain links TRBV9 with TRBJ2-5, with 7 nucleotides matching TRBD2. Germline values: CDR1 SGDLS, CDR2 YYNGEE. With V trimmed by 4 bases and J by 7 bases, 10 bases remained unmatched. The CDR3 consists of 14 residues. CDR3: CASSQTSSWGTQYF. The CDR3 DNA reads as TGTGCCAGCAGCCAGACTAGCTCCTGGGGGACCCAGTACTTC.

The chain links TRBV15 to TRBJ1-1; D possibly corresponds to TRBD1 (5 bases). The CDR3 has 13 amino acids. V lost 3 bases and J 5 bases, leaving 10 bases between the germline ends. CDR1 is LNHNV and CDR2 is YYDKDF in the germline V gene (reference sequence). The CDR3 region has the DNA TGTGCCACCAGCAGCATGTGGGGGACTGAAGCTTTCTTT. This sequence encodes CATSSMWGTEAFF.

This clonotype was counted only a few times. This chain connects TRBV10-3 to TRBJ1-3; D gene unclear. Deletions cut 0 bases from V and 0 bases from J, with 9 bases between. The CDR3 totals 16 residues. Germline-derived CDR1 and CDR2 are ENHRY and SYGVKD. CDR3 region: CAISESKVASGNTIYF. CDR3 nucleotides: TGTGCCATCAGTGAGTCGAAGGTGGCCTCTGGAAACACCATATATTTT.

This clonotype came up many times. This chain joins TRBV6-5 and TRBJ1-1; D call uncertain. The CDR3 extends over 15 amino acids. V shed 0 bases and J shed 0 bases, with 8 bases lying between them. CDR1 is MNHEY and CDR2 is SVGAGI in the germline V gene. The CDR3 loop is CASSYSNTMNTEAFF. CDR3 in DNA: TGTGCCAGCAGTTACTCGAACACAATGAACACTGAAGCTTTCTTT.

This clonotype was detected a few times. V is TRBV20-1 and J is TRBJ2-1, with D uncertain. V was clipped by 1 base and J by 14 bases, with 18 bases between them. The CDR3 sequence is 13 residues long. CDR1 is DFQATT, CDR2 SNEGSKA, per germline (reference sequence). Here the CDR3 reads CSARAVVLSSEFF. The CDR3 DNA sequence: TGCAGTGCTAGAGCGGTCGTTCTCAGTTCGGAGTTCTTC.

The CDR3 reads CASTLAGADTQYF. The CDR3 nucleotides read TGTGCCAGTACCCTTGCTGGGGCGGATACGCAGTATTTT. The chain combines TRBV12-3 or TRBV12-4 with TRBJ2-3; weak D call: TRBD1 (5 bases). V lost 9 bases to trimming and J lost 6 bases, with 16 bases between them. This CDR3 has 13 amino acids.

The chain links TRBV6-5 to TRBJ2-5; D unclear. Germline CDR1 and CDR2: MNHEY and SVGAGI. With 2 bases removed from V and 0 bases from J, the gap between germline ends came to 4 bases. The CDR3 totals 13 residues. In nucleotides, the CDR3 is TGTGCCAGCAGTTACCAGTACCAAGAGACCCAGTACTTC. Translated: CASSYQYQETQYF.

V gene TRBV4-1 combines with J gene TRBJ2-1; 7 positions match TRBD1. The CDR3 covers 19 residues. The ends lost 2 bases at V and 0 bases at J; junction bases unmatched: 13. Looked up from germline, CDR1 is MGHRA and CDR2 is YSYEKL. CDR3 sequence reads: CASSQSRGGYKSSYNEQFF. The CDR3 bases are TGCGCCAGCAGCCAAAGTAGAGGGGGCTATAAGAGCTCCTACAATGAGCAGTTCTTC.

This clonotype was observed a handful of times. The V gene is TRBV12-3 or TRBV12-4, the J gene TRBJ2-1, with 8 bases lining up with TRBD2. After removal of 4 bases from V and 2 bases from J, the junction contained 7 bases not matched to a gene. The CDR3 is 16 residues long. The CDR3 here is CASSSLAGSAYNEQFF. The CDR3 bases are TGTGCCAGCAGTTCGCTAGCGGGCTCTGCCTACAATGAGCAGTTCTTC.

The chain's CDR3 is CAWSAGNTEAFF. The CDR3 nucleotides are TGTGCCTGGAGTGCGGGGAACACTGAAGCTTTCTTT. The chain couples TRBV30 to TRBJ1-1; D is unresolved. Germline values: CDR1 GTSNPN, CDR2 SVGIG (reference sequence). The CDR3 has 12 residues. Deletions cut 1 base from V and 1 base from J, with 4 bases between.

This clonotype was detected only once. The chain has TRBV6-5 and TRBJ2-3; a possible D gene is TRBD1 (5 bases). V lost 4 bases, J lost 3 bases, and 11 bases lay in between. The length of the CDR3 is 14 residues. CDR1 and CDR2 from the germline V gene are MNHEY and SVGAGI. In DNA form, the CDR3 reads TGTGCCAGCAGTTCCAGGGAAGGGACAGATACGCAGTATTTT. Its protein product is CASSSREGTDTQYF.

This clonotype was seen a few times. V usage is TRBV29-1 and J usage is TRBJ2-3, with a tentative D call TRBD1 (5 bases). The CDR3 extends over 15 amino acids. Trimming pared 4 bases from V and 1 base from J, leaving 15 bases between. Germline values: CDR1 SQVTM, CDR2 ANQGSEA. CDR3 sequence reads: CSVVDLWGRTDTQYF. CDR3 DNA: TGCAGCGTTGTAGATTTGTGGGGCCGCACAGATACGCAGTATTTT.

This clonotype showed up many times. The DNA for the CDR3 is TGTGCCAGTATCTGGGGGGTCGCCGGGGCCAACGTCCTGACTTTC. Its translation: CASIWGVAGANVLTF. This chain joins TRBV6-1 and TRBJ2-6; a possible D gene is TRBD2 (6 bases). Germline loops: CDR1 MNHNS, CDR2 SASEGT. Trimming shortened V by 9 bases and J by 4 bases, and 16 bases separated the two germline ends. The CDR3 has 15 residues.

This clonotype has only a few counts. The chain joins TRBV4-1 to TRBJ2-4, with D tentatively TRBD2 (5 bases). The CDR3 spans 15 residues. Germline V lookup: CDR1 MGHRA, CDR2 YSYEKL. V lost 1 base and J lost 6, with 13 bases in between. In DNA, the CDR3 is TGCGCCAGCAGCCAAGTAGGGCTCGAGGGAAACATTCAGTACTTC. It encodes CASSQVGLEGNIQYF.

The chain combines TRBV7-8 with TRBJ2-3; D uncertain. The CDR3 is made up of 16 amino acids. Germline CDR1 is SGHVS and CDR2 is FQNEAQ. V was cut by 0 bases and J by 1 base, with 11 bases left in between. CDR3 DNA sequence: TGTGCCAGCAGCTTAGCGCGATTCCGGGGCACAGATACGCAGTATTTT. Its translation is CASSLARFRGTDTQYF.

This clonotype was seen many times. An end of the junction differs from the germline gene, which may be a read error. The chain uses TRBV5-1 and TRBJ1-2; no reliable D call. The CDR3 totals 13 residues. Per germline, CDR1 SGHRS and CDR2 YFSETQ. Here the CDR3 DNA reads TGTGCCAGCAGTTTAGGAGCTAACTATGGCTACACCTTC. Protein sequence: CASSLGANYGYTF.

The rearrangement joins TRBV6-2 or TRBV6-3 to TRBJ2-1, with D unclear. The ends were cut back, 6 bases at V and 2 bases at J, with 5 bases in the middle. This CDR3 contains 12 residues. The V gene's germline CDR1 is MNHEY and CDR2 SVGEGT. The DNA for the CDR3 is TGTGCCAGCAGCGTCCCCTACAATGAGCAGTTCTTC. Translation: CASSVPYNEQFF.

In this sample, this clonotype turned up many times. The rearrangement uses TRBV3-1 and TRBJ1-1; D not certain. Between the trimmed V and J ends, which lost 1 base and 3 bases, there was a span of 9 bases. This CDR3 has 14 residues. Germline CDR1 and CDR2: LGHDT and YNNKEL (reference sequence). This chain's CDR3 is CASSQVSGDTEAFF. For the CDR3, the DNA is TGTGCCAGCAGCCAAGTATCCGGGGACACTGAAGCTTTCTTT.

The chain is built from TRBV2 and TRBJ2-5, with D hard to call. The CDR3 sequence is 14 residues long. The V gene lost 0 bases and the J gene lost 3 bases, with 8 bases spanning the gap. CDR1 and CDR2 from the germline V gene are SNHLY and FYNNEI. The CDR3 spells CASSEAVGKETQYF. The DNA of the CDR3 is TGTGCCAGCAGTGAAGCAGTAGGGAAAGAGACCCAGTACTTC.

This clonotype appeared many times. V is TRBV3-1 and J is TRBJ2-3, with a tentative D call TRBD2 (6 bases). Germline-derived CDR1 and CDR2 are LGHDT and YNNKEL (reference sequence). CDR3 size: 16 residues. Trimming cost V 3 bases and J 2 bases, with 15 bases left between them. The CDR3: CASSQWGGGVTDTQYF. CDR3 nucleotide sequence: TGTGCCAGCAGCCAGTGGGGCGGAGGGGTCACAGATACGCAGTATTTT.

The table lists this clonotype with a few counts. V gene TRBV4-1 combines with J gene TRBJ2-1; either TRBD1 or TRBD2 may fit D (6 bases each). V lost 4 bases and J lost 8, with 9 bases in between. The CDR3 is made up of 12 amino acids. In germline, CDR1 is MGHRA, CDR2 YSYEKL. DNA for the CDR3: TGCGCCAGCAGCCCCGGGGGCGATGAGCAGTTCTTC. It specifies CASSPGGDEQFF.

The CDR3, as DNA: TGTGCCAGCAGCCAATGGACAGGGAGGACCGGGGAGCTGTTTTTT. It codes for CASSQWTGRTGELFF. The J gene is TRBJ2-2, the V gene TRBV3-1; 8 bases are a match to TRBD1. The germline CDR1 and CDR2 sequences are LGHDT and YNNKEL (reference sequence). V dropped 2 bases and J dropped 5; count of bases not matched to a gene: 4. The CDR3 contains 15 residues.

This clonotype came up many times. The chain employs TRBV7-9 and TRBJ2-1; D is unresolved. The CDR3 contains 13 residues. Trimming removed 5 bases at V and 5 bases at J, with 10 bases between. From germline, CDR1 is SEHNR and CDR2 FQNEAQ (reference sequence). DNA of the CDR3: TGTGCCAGCAGCGCCAGCCGGGACAATGAGCAGTTCTTC. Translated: CASSASRDNEQFF.

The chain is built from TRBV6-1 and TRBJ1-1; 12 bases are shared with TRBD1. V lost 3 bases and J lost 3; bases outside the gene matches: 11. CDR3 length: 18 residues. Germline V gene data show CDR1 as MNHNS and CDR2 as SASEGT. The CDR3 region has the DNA TGTGCCAGCAGTGACGGGACAGGGGGCGCGATTTGGGACACTGAAGCTTTCTTT. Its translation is CASSDGTGGAIWDTEAFF.

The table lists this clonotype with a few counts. CDR3 in DNA: TGCAGTGCCCGACAGGATATCACTGAAGCTTTCTTT. This gives the protein CSARQDITEAFF. The V and J genes are TRBV20-1 and TRBJ1-1, with a tentative D call TRBD1 (6 bases). Germline V CDR1 and CDR2: DFQATT, SNEGSKA (reference sequence). V lost 6 bases to trimming and J lost 4 bases, with 12 bases between them. The CDR3 consists of 12 residues.

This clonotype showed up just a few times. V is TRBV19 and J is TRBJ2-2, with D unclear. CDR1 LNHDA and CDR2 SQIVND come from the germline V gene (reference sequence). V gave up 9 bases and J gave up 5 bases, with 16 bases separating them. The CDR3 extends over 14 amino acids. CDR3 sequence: CASLKRRGTGELFF. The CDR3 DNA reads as TGTGCCAGCCTAAAGAGGCGAGGAACCGGGGAGCTGTTTTTT. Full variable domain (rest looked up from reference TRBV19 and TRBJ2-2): DGGITQSPKYLFRKEGQNVTLSCEQNLNHDAMYWYRQDPGQGLRLIYYSQIVNDFQKGDIAEGYSVSREKKESFPLTVTSAQKNPTAFYLCASLKRRGTGELFFGEGSRLTVL.

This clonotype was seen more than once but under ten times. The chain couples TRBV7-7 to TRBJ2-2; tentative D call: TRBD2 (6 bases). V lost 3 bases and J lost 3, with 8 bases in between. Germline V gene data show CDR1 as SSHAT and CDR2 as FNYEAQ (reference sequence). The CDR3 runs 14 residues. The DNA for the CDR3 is TGTGCCAGCAGCTTGGGGGGATACACCGGGGAGCTGTTTTTT. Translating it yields CASSLGGYTGELFF.

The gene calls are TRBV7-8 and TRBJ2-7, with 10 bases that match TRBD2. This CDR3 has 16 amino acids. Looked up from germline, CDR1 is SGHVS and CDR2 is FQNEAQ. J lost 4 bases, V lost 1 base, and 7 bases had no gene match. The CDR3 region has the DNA TGTGCCAGCAGCTTAGGGGTAGCGGGGGGACCGTACGAGCAGTACTTC. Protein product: CASSLGVAGGPYEQYF.

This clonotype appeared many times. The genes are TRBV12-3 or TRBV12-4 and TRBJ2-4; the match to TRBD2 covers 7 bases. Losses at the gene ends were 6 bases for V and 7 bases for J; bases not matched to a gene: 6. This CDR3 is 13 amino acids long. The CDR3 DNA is TGTGCCAGCAGCCCCCTGGGGGGGAACATTCAGTACTTC. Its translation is CASSPLGGNIQYF.